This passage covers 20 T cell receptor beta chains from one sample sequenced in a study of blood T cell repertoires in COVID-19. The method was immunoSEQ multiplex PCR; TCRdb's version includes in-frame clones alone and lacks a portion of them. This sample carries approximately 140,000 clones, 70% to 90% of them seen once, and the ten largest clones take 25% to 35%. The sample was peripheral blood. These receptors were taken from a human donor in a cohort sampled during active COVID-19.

As DNA, the CDR3 is TGTGCCAGCAGCTTAGCGCCGGGGGGGAACTACGAGCAGTACTTC. It codes for CASSLAPGGNYEQYF. This chain uses TRBV11-2 with TRBJ2-7, with 8 bases matching TRBD2. J gave up 3 bases and V 1 base, and 5 bases lay outside the gene matches. The CDR3 loop spans 15 amino acids. Germline CDR1 reads SGHAT; CDR2 reads FQNNGV.

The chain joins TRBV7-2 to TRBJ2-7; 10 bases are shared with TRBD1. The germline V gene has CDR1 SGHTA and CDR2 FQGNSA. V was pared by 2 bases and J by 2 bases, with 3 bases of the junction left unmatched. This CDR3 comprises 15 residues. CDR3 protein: CASSLLGQGTYEQYF. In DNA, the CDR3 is TGTGCCAGCAGCTTATTGGGACAGGGGACCTACGAGCAGTACTTC.

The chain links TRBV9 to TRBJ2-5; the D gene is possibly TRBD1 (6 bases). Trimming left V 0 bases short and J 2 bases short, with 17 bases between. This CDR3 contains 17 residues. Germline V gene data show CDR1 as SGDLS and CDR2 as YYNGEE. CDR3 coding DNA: TGTGCCAGCAGCGTAGAGGGGGACAACTTACTACAAGAGACCCAGTACTTC. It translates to CASSVEGDNLLQETQYF.

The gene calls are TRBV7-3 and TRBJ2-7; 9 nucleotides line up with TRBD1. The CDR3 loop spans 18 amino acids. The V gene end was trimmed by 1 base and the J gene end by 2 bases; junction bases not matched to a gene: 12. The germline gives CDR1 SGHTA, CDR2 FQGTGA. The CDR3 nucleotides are TGTGCCAGCAGCTTAATTAAGGGACCGGGACAGGGCCCCTACGAGCAGTACTTC. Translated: CASSLIKGPGQGPYEQYF.

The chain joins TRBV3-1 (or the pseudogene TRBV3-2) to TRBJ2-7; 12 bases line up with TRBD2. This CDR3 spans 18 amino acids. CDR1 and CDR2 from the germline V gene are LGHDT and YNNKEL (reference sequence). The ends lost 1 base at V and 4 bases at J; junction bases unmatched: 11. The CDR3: CASSQAYPSGGAIYEQYF. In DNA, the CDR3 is TGTGCCAGCAGCCAAGCGTATCCTAGCGGGGGGGCGATTTACGAGCAGTACTTC.

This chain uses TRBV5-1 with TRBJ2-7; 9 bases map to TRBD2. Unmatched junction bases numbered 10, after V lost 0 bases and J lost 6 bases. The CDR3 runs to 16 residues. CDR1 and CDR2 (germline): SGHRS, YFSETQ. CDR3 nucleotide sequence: TGCGCCAGCAGCTTGGCTCAGGGCGGGGGGGCCGCCGAGCAGTACTTC. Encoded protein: CASSLAQGGGAAEQYF.

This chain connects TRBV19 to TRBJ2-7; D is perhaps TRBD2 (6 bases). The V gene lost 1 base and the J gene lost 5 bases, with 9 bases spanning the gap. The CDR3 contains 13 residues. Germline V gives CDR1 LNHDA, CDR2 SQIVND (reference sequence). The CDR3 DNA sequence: TGTGCCAGTAGTATAGGACTAGTCCACGAGCAGTACTTC. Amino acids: CASSIGLVHEQYF.

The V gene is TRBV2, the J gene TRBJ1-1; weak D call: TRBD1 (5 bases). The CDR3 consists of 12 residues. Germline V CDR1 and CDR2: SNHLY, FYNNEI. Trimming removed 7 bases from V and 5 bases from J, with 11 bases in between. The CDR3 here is CASTGTRTEAFF. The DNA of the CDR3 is TGTGCCAGCACTGGGACTCGGACTGAAGCTTTCTTT. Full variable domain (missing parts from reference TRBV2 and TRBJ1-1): EPEVTQTPSHQVTQMGQEVILRCVPISNHLYFYWYRQILGQKVEFLVSFYNNEISEKSEIFDDQFSVERPDGSNFTLKIRSTKLEDSAMYFCASTGTRTEAFFGQGTRLTVV.

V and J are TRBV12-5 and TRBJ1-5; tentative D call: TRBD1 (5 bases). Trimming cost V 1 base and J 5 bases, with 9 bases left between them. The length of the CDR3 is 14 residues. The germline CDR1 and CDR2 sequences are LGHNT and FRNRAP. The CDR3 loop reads CASGLGGLYQPQHF. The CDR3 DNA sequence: TGTGCTAGTGGTTTGGGGGGCCTCTATCAGCCCCAGCATTTT.

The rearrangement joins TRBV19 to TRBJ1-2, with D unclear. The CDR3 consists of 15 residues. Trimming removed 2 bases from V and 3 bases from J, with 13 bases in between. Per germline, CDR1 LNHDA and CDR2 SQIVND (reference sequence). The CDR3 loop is CASSIRSSAHYGYTF. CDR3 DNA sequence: TGTGCCAGTAGTATAAGGAGTTCTGCTCACTATGGCTACACCTTC.

In DNA, the CDR3 is TGTGCCAGCTCACCCCGAGATCCTTCAACTAATGAAAAACTGTTTTTT. Translation: CASSPRDPSTNEKLFF. This chain connects TRBV18 to TRBJ1-4; D is unresolved. V was shortened by 3 bases and J by 0 bases, with 11 bases between the two germline ends. Germline V gene sequence: CDR1 KGHSH, CDR2 LQKENI. CDR3 length: 16 amino acids.

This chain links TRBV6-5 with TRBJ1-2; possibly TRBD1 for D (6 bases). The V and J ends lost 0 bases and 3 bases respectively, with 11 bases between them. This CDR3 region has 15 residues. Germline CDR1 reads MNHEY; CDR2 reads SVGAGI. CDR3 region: CASSYSMPGDYGYTF. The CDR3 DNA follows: TGTGCCAGCAGTTACTCGATGCCAGGGGACTATGGCTACACCTTC.

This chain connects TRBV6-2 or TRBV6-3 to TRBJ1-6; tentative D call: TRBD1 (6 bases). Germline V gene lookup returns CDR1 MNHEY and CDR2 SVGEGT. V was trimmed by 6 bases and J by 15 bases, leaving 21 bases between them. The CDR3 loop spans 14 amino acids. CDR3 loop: CASSSRRQDELLHF. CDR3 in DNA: TGTGCCAGCAGCAGTCGGAGACAGGACGAACTCCTCCACTTT.

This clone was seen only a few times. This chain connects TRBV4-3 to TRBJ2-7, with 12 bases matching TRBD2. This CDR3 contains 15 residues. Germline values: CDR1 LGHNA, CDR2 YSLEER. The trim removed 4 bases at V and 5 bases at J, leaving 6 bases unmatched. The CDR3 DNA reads TGCGCCAGCAGCCTACTACCTAGCGGGGGGGACGAGCAGTACTTC. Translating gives CASSLLPSGGDEQYF.

Here the CDR3 DNA reads TGTGCCAGCACCCTCTTAAGGACAGGGGAACAGCCCCAGCATTTT. This codes for CASTLLRTGEQPQHF. The chain has TRBV2 and TRBJ1-5; the match to TRBD1 covers 9 bases. The V segment lost 7 bases and the J segment 7 bases; nucleotides outside the gene matches: 11. The CDR3 loop spans 15 amino acids. Germline-derived CDR1 and CDR2 are SNHLY and FYNNEI.

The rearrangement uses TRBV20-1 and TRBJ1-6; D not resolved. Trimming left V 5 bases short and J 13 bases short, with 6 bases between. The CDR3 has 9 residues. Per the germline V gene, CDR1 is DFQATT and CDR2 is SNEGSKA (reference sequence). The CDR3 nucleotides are TGCAGTGCTGGCCGCCCCCTCCACTTT. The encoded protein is CSAGRPLHF.

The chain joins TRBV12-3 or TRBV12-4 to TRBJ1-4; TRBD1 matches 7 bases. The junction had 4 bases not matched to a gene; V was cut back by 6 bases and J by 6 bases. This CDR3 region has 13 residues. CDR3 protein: CASSQTGYEKLFF. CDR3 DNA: TGTGCCAGCAGCCAGACAGGGTATGAAAAACTGTTTTTT.

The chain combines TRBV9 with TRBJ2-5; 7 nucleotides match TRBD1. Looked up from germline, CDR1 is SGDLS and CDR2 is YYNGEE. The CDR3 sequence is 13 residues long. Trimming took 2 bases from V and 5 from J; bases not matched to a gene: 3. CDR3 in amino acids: CASSVTGDETQYF. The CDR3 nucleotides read TGTGCCAGCAGCGTCACAGGGGATGAGACCCAGTACTTC.

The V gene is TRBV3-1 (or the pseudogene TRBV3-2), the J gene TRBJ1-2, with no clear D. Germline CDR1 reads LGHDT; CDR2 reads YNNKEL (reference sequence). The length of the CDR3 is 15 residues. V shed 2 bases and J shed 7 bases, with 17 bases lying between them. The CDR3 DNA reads TGTGCCAGCAGCCAAATCCCCGGGAATTCATTTGGCTACACCTTC. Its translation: CASSQIPGNSFGYTF.

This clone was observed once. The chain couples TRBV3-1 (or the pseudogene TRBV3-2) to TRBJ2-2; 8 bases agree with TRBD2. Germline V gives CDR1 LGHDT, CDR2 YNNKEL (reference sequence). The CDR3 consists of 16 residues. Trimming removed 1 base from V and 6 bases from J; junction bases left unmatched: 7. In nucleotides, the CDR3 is TGTGCCAGCAGCCAAGTGACAACGGGGGGGCCCGGGGAGCTGTTTTTT. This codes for CASSQVTTGGPGELFF.